Listed here are 29 T cell receptor beta chains from one sample, sequenced in a study of blood T cells in healthy people across ages. The second PCR ran roughly 6 to 11 cycles with a sample-barcoded 5' primer and J-beta primers. TCRdb recomputed calls from the 5' RACE reads with MiXCR, one row per CDR3 protein. Among about 830,000 distinct CDR3 sequences listed, around two thirds were seen once. The sample was blood. The receptors derive from a man aged 25-45 years in good health.

The rearrangement joins TRBV3-1 to TRBJ1-5; 8 bases line up with TRBD1. Germline CDR1 is LGHDT and CDR2 is YNNKEL (reference sequence). The ends lost 3 bases at V and 3 bases at J; junction bases unmatched: 10. This CDR3 has 17 amino acids. The chain's CDR3 is CASSHSEPGQVNQPQHF. The CDR3 DNA reads as TGTGCCAGCAGCCACTCCGAGCCGGGACAGGTCAATCAGCCCCAGCATTTT. The full variable domain, with the rest looked up from reference TRBV3-1 and TRBJ1-5, is DTAVSQTPKYLVTQMGNDKSIKCEQNLGHDTMYWYKQDSKKFLKIMFSYNNKELIINETVPNRFSPKSPDKAHLNLHINSLELGDSAVYFCASSHSEPGQVNQPQHFGDGTRLSIL.

The chain employs TRBV6-5 and TRBJ2-1; TRBD2 might be the D (5 bases). Germline V gene lookup returns CDR1 MNHEY and CDR2 SVGAGI. V shed 7 bases and J shed 9 bases, with 19 bases lying between them. The CDR3 is 14 amino acids. The CDR3 bases are TGTGCCAGCACCCCGGGGTGGGGTTCGAGTGAGCAGTTCTTC. Protein product: CASTPGWGSSEQFF.

Comment on this clonotype: A much larger clone lies a single base off, so this may be a read error. The gene calls are TRBV6-1 and TRBJ2-1, with 7 bases matching TRBD1. CDR3 length: 16 amino acids. Germline V gives CDR1 MNHNS, CDR2 SASEGT. V lost 4 bases, J lost 0 bases, and 6 bases stayed unmatched. The CDR3 nucleotides are TGTGCCAGCAGTGGTATGGGACAGCACTCCTACAATGAGCAGTTCTTC. Its protein is CASSGMGQHSYNEQFF.

The chain links TRBV12-3 or TRBV12-4 to TRBJ2-5; 7 bases are shared with TRBD1. V was pared by 6 bases and J by 2 bases, with 6 bases of the junction left unmatched. The CDR3 sequence is 14 residues long. The CDR3 DNA reads TGTGCCAGCAGAAACAGGGGATCTCAAGAGACCCAGTACTTC. Translation: CASRNRGSQETQYF.

J is TRBJ2-5 and V is TRBV28; TRBD1 agrees at 9 bases. V was pared by 6 bases and J by 3 bases, with 5 bases of the junction left unmatched. Per the germline V gene, CDR1 is MDHEN and CDR2 is SYDVKM. The CDR3 totals 14 residues. CDR3 residues: CASRETGGEETQYF. In nucleotides, the CDR3 is TGTGCCAGCAGGGAGACAGGGGGAGAAGAGACCCAGTACTTC. Drawing the rest from reference TRBV28 and TRBJ2-5, the complete variable domain is DVKVTQSSRYLVKRTGEKVFLECVQDMDHENMFWYRQDPGLGLRLIYFSYDVKMKEKGDIPEGYSVSREKKERFSLILESASTNQTSMYLCASRETGGEETQYFGPGTRLLVL.

This rearrangement joins TRBV2 to TRBJ1-5; unclear D gene. Germline lookup yields CDR1 SNHLY and CDR2 FYNNEI. CDR3 length: 17 residues. V was pared by 6 bases and J by 4 bases, with 22 bases between. The CDR3 sequence: CASSVFSRTGRNQPQHF. The DNA for the CDR3 is TGTGCCAGCAGCGTTTTCTCCCGGACGGGGAGGAATCAGCCCCAGCATTTT.

This clonotype was seen a few times. In DNA, the CDR3 is TGCAGCGTCTGTACGACTAGCGGGGGGTACGAGCAGTACTTC. Translation gives CSVCTTSGGYEQYF. The chain combines TRBV29-1 with TRBJ2-7; TRBD2 aligns across 13 bases. With V trimmed by 6 bases and J by 4 bases, 6 bases remained unmatched. The germline CDR1 and CDR2 sequences are SQVTM and ANQGSEA. The CDR3 is made up of 14 amino acids.

This clonotype was counted a few times. The V and J genes are TRBV6-6 and TRBJ2-7, with a tentative D call TRBD1 (5 bases). This CDR3 comprises 14 residues. The V end was cut by 2 bases, the J end by 3 bases, with 11 bases between. Germline V CDR1 and CDR2: MNHNY, SVGAGI (reference sequence). CDR3 loop: CASSYMTEHYEQYF. The CDR3 DNA sequence: TGTGCCAGCAGTTACATGACAGAGCACTACGAGCAGTACTTC.

This chain connects TRBV20-1 to TRBJ2-5; the match to TRBD2 covers 7 bases. Near its end, the DNA agrees better with TRBJ2-7, so the J call may be wrong. CDR3 size: 15 residues. Germline-derived CDR1 and CDR2 are DFQATT and SNEGSKA (reference sequence). The DNA of the CDR3 is TGCAGTGCTATACGTCTGGGAGGGAAGGTCTCCGAGCAGTACTTC. This gives the protein CSAIRLGGKVSEQYF.

As for this clonotype: At one end, the junction sequence differs from germline, possibly due to a read error. The chain has TRBV9 and TRBJ2-1; no clear D gene. The CDR3 has 14 residues. The V gene's germline CDR1 is SGDLS and CDR2 YYNGEE. The CDR3 spells CASSVRQNPNEQFF. DNA for the CDR3: TGTGCTAGCAGCGTAAGGCAAAACCCCAATGAGCAGTTCTTC.

This clonotype was recorded a few times. The V gene is TRBV7-6, the J gene TRBJ2-3; no definite D call. Per germline, CDR1 SGHVS and CDR2 FNYEAQ. The CDR3 loop spans 15 amino acids. With 1 base removed from V and 4 bases from J, the gap between germline ends came to 12 bases. CDR3 coding DNA: TGTGCCAGCAGCTTAGGGTCAGATCGCGCAGATACGCAGTATTTT. It encodes CASSLGSDRADTQYF.

A word on this clonotype: The junction shows a germline mismatch at one end, possibly a read error. V usage is TRBV29-1 and J usage is TRBJ2-5; the D is unclear. The CDR3 loop spans 10 amino acids. The germline V gene encodes CDR1 SQVTM and CDR2 ANQGSEA. CDR3 sequence reads: CSVVELGQNF. The CDR3, as DNA: TGCAGCGTTGTGGAACTTGGGCAGAACTTC.

V and J are TRBV5-1 and TRBJ1-2; D unresolved. Trimming took off 0 bases at V and 3 bases at J, with 15 bases between the two ends. CDR1 is SGHRS, CDR2 YFSETQ, per germline. This CDR3 region has 16 residues. Here the CDR3 DNA reads TGCGCCAGCAGCTTGGTGTCGCGCCAGTACGACTATGGCTACACCTTC. Amino acids: CASSLVSRQYDYGYTF. Complete variable domain (other parts from reference TRBV5-1 and TRBJ1-2): KAGVTQTPRYLIKTRGQQVTLSCSPISGHRSVSWYQQTPGQGLQFLFEYFSETQRNKGNFPGRFSGRQFSNSRSEMNVSTLELGDSALYLCASSLVSRQYDYGYTFGSGTRLTVV.

This chain links TRBV6-5 with TRBJ2-7, with TRBD1 matching 7 bases. TRBJ2-5 explains the end of the DNA better; the J call may be wrong. Germline V gives CDR1 MNHEY, CDR2 SVGAGI. This CDR3 region has 13 residues. The CDR3 region is CASRMTGRETQYF. The CDR3 DNA reads TGTGCCAGCAGAATGACAGGGAGAGAGACCCAGTACTTC.

The V gene is TRBV7-7, the J gene TRBJ2-5; possibly TRBD1 for D (6 bases). Trimming stripped 6 bases from V and 5 bases from J, with 13 bases between. Germline lookup yields CDR1 SSHAT and CDR2 FNYEAQ (reference sequence). The CDR3 loop spans 13 amino acids. This chain's CDR3 is CASSPDRSETQYF. The CDR3 DNA follows: TGTGCCAGCAGTCCAGACAGGAGTGAGACCCAGTACTTC.

A word on this clonotype: A much larger clone sits a single nucleotide away, making a read error possible. The V gene is TRBV18, the J gene TRBJ2-5, with D possibly matching TRBD1 (5 bases). CDR3 length: 15 residues. In germline, CDR1 is KGHSH, CDR2 LQKENI. The DNA of the CDR3 is TGTGCCAGCTCACGCTATGCGGCAGGGCGAGAGACCCGGTACTTC. This codes for CASSRYAAGRETRYF.

The chain uses TRBV4-3 and TRBJ1-2, with 7 bases fitting TRBD1. This CDR3 spans 15 amino acids. Per the germline V gene, CDR1 is LGHNA and CDR2 is YSLEER. J was trimmed by 6 bases and V by 0 bases; bases with no gene match: 7. CDR3 in DNA: TGCGCCAGCAGCCAAGATGGCAGGGGGTTAGATGGCTACACCTTC. Amino acids: CASSQDGRGLDGYTF.

This clonotype was detected a few times. V and J are TRBV28 and TRBJ2-5; possible D gene TRBD1, 6 bases. The CDR3 is 13 amino acids. V was trimmed by 7 bases and J by 5 bases, leaving 14 bases between them. The germline V gene encodes CDR1 MDHEN and CDR2 SYDVKM. CDR3 region: CASIKQGPETQYF. The DNA for the CDR3 is TGTGCCAGCATTAAACAGGGCCCCGAGACCCAGTACTTC.

J is TRBJ2-3 and V is TRBV4-2; maybe TRBD2 (6 bases). The CDR3 loop spans 16 amino acids. Trimming pared 1 base from V and 5 bases from J, leaving 16 bases between. The V gene's germline CDR1 is LGHNA and CDR2 YNFKEQ. CDR3 bases: TGTGCCAGCAGCCAAGGTCGTATCGGGAGACTAGATACGCAGTATTTT. Amino acids: CASSQGRIGRLDTQYF.

The CDR3 spells CASSQDGGTRGPQHF. In nucleotides, the CDR3 is TGTGCCAGCAGCCAAGACGGAGGGACGAGGGGGCCCCAGCATTTT. The rearrangement joins TRBV3-1 to TRBJ1-5; D might be TRBD1 (5 bases). V shed 0 bases and J shed 9 bases, with 15 bases lying between them. This CDR3 has 15 residues. Germline values: CDR1 LGHDT, CDR2 YNNKEL (reference sequence).

The gene calls are TRBV9 and TRBJ2-3; D possibly uses TRBD1 or TRBD2 (5 bases each). This CDR3 is built from 15 residues. V lost 4 bases and J 3 bases, leaving 15 bases between the germline ends. Germline V gene sequence: CDR1 SGDLS, CDR2 YYNGEE. The CDR3 protein is CASSKGPLRTDTQYF. The DNA for the CDR3 is TGTGCCAGCAGCAAGGGACCTCTCCGGACAGATACGCAGTATTTT.

The chain couples TRBV18 to TRBJ1-5; D unclear. This CDR3 comprises 15 residues. With 2 bases removed from V and 0 bases from J, the gap between germline ends came to 8 bases. CDR1 KGHSH and CDR2 LQKENI come from the germline V gene. The CDR3 DNA reads TGTGCCAGCTCACCAGTGGGGAGTAGCAATCAGCCCCAGCATTTT. It yields the protein CASSPVGSSNQPQHF. The whole variable domain, filled in from reference TRBV18 and TRBJ1-5, reads NAGVMQNPRHLVRRRGQEARLRCSPMKGHSHVYWYRQLPEEGLKFMVYLQKENIIDESGMPKERFSAEFPKEGPSILRIQQVVRGDSAAYFCASSPVGSSNQPQHFGDGTRLSIL.

The chain employs TRBV6-6 and TRBJ1-1; TRBD1 aligns across 11 bases. Germline V gene data show CDR1 as MNHNY and CDR2 as SVGAGI (reference sequence). The CDR3 runs to 14 residues. V lost 6 bases, J lost 4 bases, and 4 bases stayed unmatched. CDR3 region: CASRIGTGGTEAFF. Here the CDR3 DNA reads TGTGCCAGCAGAATCGGGACAGGGGGCACTGAAGCTTTCTTT.

This clonotype turned up a few times. V usage is TRBV10-3 and J usage is TRBJ2-1, with 9 bases matching TRBD2. Trimming cost V 3 bases and J 4 bases; bases outside gene matches: 1. Looked up from germline, CDR1 is ENHRY and CDR2 is SYGVKD. CDR3 length equals 14 residues. CDR3 nucleotide sequence: TGTGCCATCAGTGATAGCGGGGGTTACAATGAGCAGTTCTTC. The encoded protein is CAISDSGGYNEQFF.

In its sample, this clonotype was seen many times. This chain links TRBV5-6 with TRBJ2-7; the D is unclear. Per germline, CDR1 SGHDT and CDR2 YYEEEE. The CDR3 is 11 residues long. V was cut by 2 bases and J by 6 bases, with 6 bases left in between. The CDR3 loop reads CASSLGREQYF. CDR3 nucleotide sequence: TGTGCCAGCAGCTTAGGGCGCGAGCAGTACTTC. Variable domain in full (rest from reference TRBV5-6 and TRBJ2-7): DAGVTQSPTHLIKTRGQQVTLRCSPKSGHDTVSWYQQALGQGPQFIFQYYEEEERQRGNFPDRFSGHQFPNYSSELNVNALLLGDSALYLCASSLGREQYFGPGTRLTVT.

The chain uses TRBV28 and TRBJ2-4; TRBD2 might be the D (5 bases). The CDR3 totals 15 residues. Trimming took 5 bases from V and 0 from J, leaving 11 bases between them. Germline loops: CDR1 MDHEN, CDR2 SYDVKM. DNA of the CDR3: TGTGCCAGCAGTCCGCGACTACTAGCCAAAAACATTCAGTACTTC. Translation: CASSPRLLAKNIQYF.

The V call is TRBV9, the J call TRBJ1-5, with D maybe TRBD1 (5 bases). CDR1 and CDR2 from the germline V gene are SGDLS and YYNGEE. Trimming removed 0 bases from V and 13 bases from J, with 17 bases in between. The CDR3 contains 14 residues. In DNA, the CDR3 is TGTGCCAGCAGCGTAGGGTGGGAGGGGCAGTTTCAGCATTTT. It is translated as CASSVGWEGQFQHF.

The chain employs TRBV7-2 and TRBJ2-3, with D possibly TRBD1 on 6 matching bases. V lost 5 bases and J lost 4, with 19 bases in between. This CDR3 has 16 amino acids. CDR1 is SGHTA, CDR2 FQGNSA, per germline. CDR3 DNA sequence: TGTGCCAGCAGCCCAGACAGGTTATTAGGCGCAGATACGCAGTATTTT. Translating gives CASSPDRLLGADTQYF.

The chain employs TRBV28 and TRBJ2-2; TRBD1 is a possible D gene (6 bases). Germline CDR1 is MDHEN and CDR2 is SYDVKM. This CDR3 region has 14 residues. Trimming pared 5 bases from V and 4 bases from J, leaving 11 bases between. The CDR3 bases are TGTGCCAGCAGTCCGGACAGATTCACCGGGGAGCTGTTTTTT. It translates to CASSPDRFTGELFF.